These 28 T cell receptor beta chains came from one sample sequenced in a study of blood T cells in healthy people across ages. Primed by a sample-barcoded 5' primer and a J-beta primer mix, a second PCR proceeded for about 6 to 12 cycles. Via MiXCR, TCRdb re-called the 5' RACE reads, giving one row per CDR3 protein. The table includes approximately 820,000 distinct CDR3 sequences, under 45% detected once. The material sequenced was blood. Every receptor here comes from a man aged 60 to 69 in good health.

The CDR3 nucleotides read TGCAGTGCTAGTTGGTTAGCCGTATCCACAGATACGCAGTATTTT. Residues: CSASWLAVSTDTQYF. The chain is built from TRBV20-1 and TRBJ2-3; D not certain. This CDR3 is 15 amino acids long. Germline V lookup: CDR1 DFQATT, CDR2 SNEGSKA (reference sequence). Trimming took off 3 bases at V and 2 bases at J, with 15 bases between the two ends.

This clonotype was counted many times. The genes are TRBV29-1 and TRBJ1-2, with D uncertain. CDR3 length equals 11 residues. Germline V lookup: CDR1 SQVTM, CDR2 ANQGSEA. The V and J ends lost 7 bases and 5 bases respectively, with 11 bases between them. The DNA of the CDR3 is TGCAGCGCTCGGTTGGCATATGGCTACACCTTC. It encodes CSARLAYGYTF.

The chain joins TRBV5-1 to TRBJ2-5, with 10 bases fitting TRBD2. V trimming: 4 bases; J trimming: 2 bases; junction bases outside the gene matches: 14. CDR1 is SGHRS and CDR2 is YFSETQ in the germline V gene. The CDR3 extends over 18 amino acids. The CDR3 loop reads CASSARPPSGGIQETQYF. Here the CDR3 DNA reads TGCGCCAGCAGCGCCCGCCCCCCTAGCGGGGGAATTCAAGAGACCCAGTACTTC.

The chain has TRBV9 and TRBJ1-3; D call uncertain. The germline CDR1 and CDR2 sequences are SGDLS and YYNGEE. The CDR3 covers 15 residues. The V end was cut by 0 bases, the J end by 0 bases, with 7 bases between. This CDR3 is CASSVETGSGNTIYF. Here the CDR3 DNA reads TGTGCCAGCAGCGTAGAGACGGGCTCTGGAAACACCATATATTTT.

This clonotype appeared a few times. The DNA of the CDR3 is TGTGCCACCCGACAGGGATCTAACTATGGCTACACCTTC. Amino acid sequence: CATRQGSNYGYTF. The chain uses TRBV6-5 and TRBJ1-2, with 7 bases identical to TRBD1. The length of the CDR3 is 13 residues. Unmatched junction bases numbered 5, after V lost 10 bases and J lost 0 bases. Looked up from germline, CDR1 is MNHEY and CDR2 is SVGAGI.

V is TRBV6-2 or TRBV6-3 and J is TRBJ2-4; the D is unclear. Trimming removed 0 bases at V and 3 bases at J, with 9 bases between. Germline V gene sequence: CDR1 MNHEY, CDR2 SVGEGT. The CDR3 covers 15 residues. CDR3 DNA: TGTGCCAGCAGTTACTCGGTAGAAAACAAAAACATTCAGTACTTC. Its translation: CASSYSVENKNIQYF.

The chain joins TRBV12-3 or TRBV12-4 to TRBJ1-2; D perhaps matches TRBD1 (5 bases). This CDR3 is built from 12 residues. V was clipped by 8 bases and J by 4 bases, with 11 bases between them. In DNA form, the CDR3 reads TGTGCCAGCGGGGGTGAATCCTATGGCTACACCTTC. Residues: CASGGESYGYTF.

This clonotype was detected only once. The V call is TRBV20-1, the J call TRBJ2-3, with unresolved D. The CDR3 runs to 15 residues. V lost 4 bases, J lost 6 bases, and 20 bases lay in between. Looked up from germline, CDR1 is DFQATT and CDR2 is SNEGSKA (reference sequence). CDR3 loop: CSATDALGFLDTQYF. CDR3 bases: TGCAGTGCTACGGACGCGCTCGGATTCTTGGATACGCAGTATTTT.

There are a few counts of this clonotype. The chain joins TRBV3-1 to TRBJ1-2, with 8 bases lining up with TRBD1. The CDR3 is 15 residues long. The V gene end was trimmed by 4 bases and the J gene end by 5 bases; junction bases not matched to a gene: 9. Germline values: CDR1 LGHDT, CDR2 YNNKEL (reference sequence). The CDR3 coding sequence is TGTGCCAGCAGCCTACAGCAGGGACAGGCGTATGGCTACACCTTC. Residues: CASSLQQGQAYGYTF. The variable domain in full, with the rest retrieved from reference TRBV3-1 and TRBJ1-2, is DTAVSQTPKYLVTQMGNDKSIKCEQNLGHDTMYWYKQDSKKFLKIMFSYNNKELIINETVPNRFSPKSPDKAHLNLHINSLELGDSAVYFCASSLQQGQAYGYTFGSGTRLTVV.

The rearrangement links TRBV7-9 to TRBJ1-4, with TRBD1 matching 8 bases. Germline assignment: CDR1 SEHNR and CDR2 FQNEAQ (reference sequence). Trimming took 6 bases from V and 6 from J; bases not matched to a gene: 6. This CDR3 is built from 14 residues. The CDR3 bases are TGTGCCAGCAGAGCCCAGGGGGCGCATGAAAAACTGTTTTTT. Translating gives CASRAQGAHEKLFF.

This chain joins TRBV7-2 and TRBJ2-5; D possibly corresponds to TRBD2 (5 bases). The CDR3 has 13 residues. V lost 2 bases to trimming and J lost 11 bases, with 15 bases between them. Germline assignment: CDR1 SGHTA and CDR2 FQGNSA. This CDR3 reads CASSLTDMGEQYF. CDR3 sequence (DNA): TGTGCCAGCAGCTTAACGGATATGGGAGAGCAGTACTTC.

Turning to this clonotype: Compared with germline, one end of the junction differs, possibly owing to a read error. Here the CDR3 DNA reads TGCGACGTTAGCTCCTACGAGCAGTACTTC. Its translation: CDVSSYEQYF. The chain carries TRBV7-4 and TRBJ2-7; D not resolved. The germline CDR1 and CDR2 sequences are SGHVT and SQSDAQ. The CDR3 length is 10 residues.

This rearrangement joins TRBV6-5 to TRBJ1-1; tentative D call: TRBD1 (5 bases). The germline gives CDR1 MNHEY, CDR2 SVGAGI. This CDR3 has 14 residues. The germline V and J ends were trimmed by 6 bases and 6 bases, with 17 bases remaining between them. CDR3 coding DNA: TGTGCCAGCAGCCTACAGGTCTCGGGCTCTGAAGCTTTCTTT. This translates into CASSLQVSGSEAFF.

This clonotype turned up a few times. V usage is TRBV20-1 and J usage is TRBJ2-3; no firm D call. This CDR3 comprises 13 residues. Deletions cut 3 bases from V and 3 bases from J, with 10 bases between. The V gene's germline CDR1 is DFQATT and CDR2 SNEGSKA (reference sequence). The chain's CDR3 is CSASLAVTDTQYF. The CDR3 bases are TGCAGTGCTAGTTTGGCGGTGACAGATACGCAGTATTTT.

The chain's CDR3 is CASSLVGTTGSGTEAFF. CDR3 DNA sequence: TGTGCCAGCAGCTTGGTGGGGACGACAGGGTCAGGCACTGAAGCTTTCTTT. The chain recombines TRBV5-6 with TRBJ1-1, with 7 positions matching TRBD1. CDR1 is SGHDT, CDR2 YYEEEE, per germline. Trimming took 0 bases from V and 4 from J; bases not matched to a gene: 12. The CDR3 sequence is 17 residues long.

In regard to this clonotype: Germline and junction disagree at one end, which may indicate a read error. CDR3 nucleotides: TGCAGTGTTAGAGACATGGGAGGGGCCACAGATACGCAGTATTTT. Its protein product is CSVRDMGGATDTQYF. This chain connects TRBV20-1 to TRBJ2-3; 7 positions match TRBD2. CDR3 length: 15 residues. The germline gives CDR1 DFQATT, CDR2 SNEGSKA (reference sequence).

The chain employs TRBV20-1 and TRBJ2-3, with a weak D call TRBD1 (6 bases). The CDR3 has 15 residues. CDR1 DFQATT and CDR2 SNEGSKA come from the germline V gene (reference sequence). Trimming stripped 6 bases from V and 0 bases from J, with 16 bases between. The CDR3 region has the DNA TGCAGTGCAGAGTCAGGGGATTGGAGCACAGATACGCAGTATTTT. Its protein is CSAESGDWSTDTQYF.

In the case of this clonotype: Being one base from a much bigger clone, this may be a read error. The chain recombines TRBV29-1 with TRBJ2-1; D is possibly TRBD1 (5 bases). CDR1 is SQVTM and CDR2 is ANQGSEA in the germline V gene. The length of the CDR3 is 18 residues. CDR3 bases: TGCAGCGTTGGGCCTTGGACAAATAGCCCGCCCTCCTACGATGAGCAGTTCTTC. Its translation: CSVGPWTNSPPSYDEQFF.

The chain has TRBV12-3 or TRBV12-4 and TRBJ1-6, with D unclear. The length of the CDR3 is 12 residues. Trimming removed 3 bases at V and 9 bases at J, with 6 bases between. This CDR3 reads CASSFASSPLHF. The CDR3 DNA follows: TGTGCCAGCAGTTTTGCGAGTTCACCCCTCCACTTT.

This clonotype was found many times. The rearrangement links TRBV20-1 to TRBJ1-2; possibly TRBD1 for D (5 bases). This CDR3 is 15 amino acids long. Trimming stripped 3 bases from V and 0 bases from J, with 14 bases between. Germline lookup yields CDR1 DFQATT and CDR2 SNEGSKA (reference sequence). The CDR3 DNA is TGCAGTGCTAGGGTACAGGCAGAGACTAACTATGGCTACACCTTC. Its protein product is CSARVQAETNYGYTF.

This clonotype has a handful of counts. The chain combines TRBV27 with TRBJ2-5; D may match TRBD1 or TRBD2 (7 bases each). This CDR3 spans 16 amino acids. CDR1 is MNHEY and CDR2 is SMNVEV in the germline V gene (reference sequence). Trimming shortened V by 4 bases and J by 5 bases, and 20 bases separated the two germline ends. The CDR3 coding sequence is TGTGCCAGCAGTTCACCCACGACAGGGCGGGGGGAGACCCAGTACTTC. It encodes CASSSPTTGRGETQYF.

J is TRBJ2-7 and V is TRBV12-3 or TRBV12-4; D might be TRBD1 or TRBD2, each matching 5 bases. This CDR3 contains 15 residues. The ends were cut back, 3 bases at V and 3 bases at J, with 15 bases in the middle. CDR3 sequence: CASSLRGAPDYEQYF. The DNA for the CDR3 is TGTGCCAGCAGTTTGAGAGGGGCCCCCGACTACGAGCAGTACTTC.

The genes are TRBV4-3 and TRBJ2-2; 11 positions match TRBD2. This CDR3 has 16 amino acids. CDR1 and CDR2 (germline): LGHNA, YSLEER. After removal of 3 bases from V and 7 bases from J, the junction contained 7 bases not matched to a gene. CDR3 amino acids: CASSQLAGGPVGELFF. CDR3 DNA sequence: TGCGCCAGCAGCCAGTTAGCGGGGGGGCCAGTCGGGGAGCTGTTTTTT.

The chain employs TRBV12-3 or TRBV12-4 and TRBJ2-7; 9 bases are a match to TRBD2. The end of the DNA is better explained by TRBJ2-5, so the J call may be wrong. The CDR3 extends over 15 amino acids. Here the CDR3 DNA reads TGTGCCAGCACCCCAGGGGCGGGGGGGCTTTGGACCCAGTACTTC. Protein sequence: CASTPGAGGLWTQYF.

The chain uses TRBV20-1 and TRBJ2-7; 8 bases agree with TRBD1. The J call is doubtful: the DNA matches TRBJ2-5 better. The CDR3 loop spans 14 amino acids. Per germline, CDR1 DFQATT and CDR2 SNEGSKA (reference sequence). CDR3 nucleotides: TGCAGTGCTTACATCCGGGACAGGTCGGAGACCCAGTACTTC. Translation: CSAYIRDRSETQYF.

The chain has TRBV11-2 and TRBJ2-3; TRBD1 might be the D (5 bases). The length of the CDR3 is 13 residues. Trimming took off 0 bases at V and 9 bases at J, with 10 bases between the two ends. Germline assignment: CDR1 SGHAT and CDR2 FQNNGV. CDR3 loop: CASSLDWGKTQYF. DNA of the CDR3: TGTGCCAGCAGCTTAGATTGGGGCAAAACGCAGTATTTT.

V and J are TRBV7-9 and TRBJ1-4, with TRBD1 matching 11 bases. The V gene end was trimmed by 5 bases and the J gene end by 8 bases; junction bases not matched to a gene: 10. The CDR3 runs 16 residues. Per germline, CDR1 SEHNR and CDR2 FQNEAQ (reference sequence). CDR3 nucleotides: TGTGCCAGCAGCCAACTGATGGACAGGGGGCGGGAAAAACTGTTTTTT. This translates into CASSQLMDRGREKLFF.

This clonotype appeared a few times. The CDR3 DNA is TGCAGTGCCCCGCAAGCGGGGGTCCAAGAGACCCAGTACTTC. This encodes CSAPQAGVQETQYF. The V call is TRBV20-1, the J call TRBJ2-5; the match to TRBD2 covers 8 bases. The CDR3 is 14 residues long. Germline V lookup: CDR1 DFQATT, CDR2 SNEGSKA (reference sequence). The V segment lost 6 bases and the J segment 1 base; nucleotides outside the gene matches: 7.